This T cell receptor beta chain emerged from a study of blood T cell repertoires in COVID-19 (dated by TCRdb to the early 2020s). Background on the whole study: Samples from collaborators originated in the United States, Italy and Spain and spanned both the acute and convalescent phases of COVID-19. The material from the prospective study consisted of cDNA or gDNA derived from T cells, B-cell-depleted T cells, or PBMCs. Subjects who had been exposed to COVID-19, were actively infected with it, or had recovered from it provided the deeply sampled blood TCRbeta repertoires that made up the dataset. A freely available public database, intended as a resource for researchers studying the immune response to SARS-CoV-2, is where the repertoires were released. Samples came from the ongoing ImmuneRACE study (first 160 participants) plus 1,254 subjects from 6 global collaborators. Nearly every sample came with metadata listing a de-identified subject ID, COVID-19 status, age in years and sex. HLA class I and class II types, where available, came from metadata supplied by the sample provider rather than from assay-based typing.

As for this clone: No cognate antigen has been identified for it. No base quality values were provided; no much bigger clone lies one nucleotide off.

Summary of the overall study and its limitations: The amount of clinical and demographic metadata varied by source and participant and was provided uncurated.

TCRbeta CDR3 regions were amplified from genomic DNA by means of the immunoSEQ Assay, a bias-controlled multiplex PCR. The source study handled its data this way. Within the assay, amplification of reference gene primers was used to estimate how many nucleated cells each sample contained. To quantify the absolute abundance of each unique TCRbeta CDR3 rearrangement, sequence reads were collapsed and filtered. Productive Simpson clonality was computed per sample as the square root of Simpson's diversity index over productive rearrangements. TCRdb limited this immuneACCESS table to in-frame rearrangements with V and J called. A share of clones is missing; checked studies link under half to unresolved V genes, and the rest is unexplained. That table supplies the V and J calls and clone size; D and trimming were determined from the DNA. The table for this sample lists a few hundred thousand clones; approximately 87% of them were counted only once. Together, the top ten hold 2% to 3% of the sample.

Trimming costs V 7 bases and J 0 bases, and their ends lie 10 bases apart. The CDR3 runs 13 amino acids, cysteine and phenylalanine included. Only CDR3 DNA remains: 39 bases, in frame from the first base. Taken from the germline V gene (reference sequence), the CDR1 and CDR2 loops are LNHNV and YYDKDF. Each collaborating institution followed its own protocols to collect whole blood in K2EDTA tubes. For TCRbeta analysis, collaborators shipped samples as frozen whole blood, isolated PBMCs, or DNA extracted from either of those sample types. The sequenced sample was peripheral blood. The sequence was collected from a woman in her 50s with acute or convalescent COVID-19. The chain is assembled from TRBV15 and TRBJ2-7, with a weak D call of TRBD1 (6 bases match). The CDR3 sequence is CATKRQDSYEQYF. The nucleotide sequence is given as TGTGCCACCAAACGACAGGACTCCTACGAGCAGTACTTC.